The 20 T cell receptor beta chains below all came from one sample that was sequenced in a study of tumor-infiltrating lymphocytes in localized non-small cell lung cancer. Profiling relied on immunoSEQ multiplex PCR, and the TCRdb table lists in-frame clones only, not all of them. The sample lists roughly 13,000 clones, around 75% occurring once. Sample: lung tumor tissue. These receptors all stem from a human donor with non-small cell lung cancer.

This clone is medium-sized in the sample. CDR3 in DNA: TGCGCCAGCAGCTTGGCCACAGAAGAGGGGGACGAGCAGTACTTC. It codes for CASSLATEEGDEQYF. V gene TRBV5-1 combines with J gene TRBJ2-7; maybe TRBD1 (6 bases). The CDR3 covers 15 residues. The V end lost 0 bases, the J end lost 5 bases, and 15 bases lay between the germline ends. Germline-derived CDR1 and CDR2 are SGHRS and YFSETQ. The full variable domain, completed using reference TRBV5-1 and TRBJ2-7, is KAGVTQTPRYLIKTRGQQVTLSCSPISGHRSVSWYQQTPGQGLQFLFEYFSETQRNKGNFPGRFSGRQFSNSRSEMNVSTLELGDSALYLCASSLATEEGDEQYFGPGTRLTVT.

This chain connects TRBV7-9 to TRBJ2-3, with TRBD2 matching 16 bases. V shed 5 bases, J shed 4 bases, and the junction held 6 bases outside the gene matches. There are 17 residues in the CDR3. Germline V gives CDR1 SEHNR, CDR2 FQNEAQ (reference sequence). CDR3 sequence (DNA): TGTGCCAGCAGCCCGGGACTAGCGGGAGGGGAGCCAGATACGCAGTATTTT. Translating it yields CASSPGLAGGEPDTQYF. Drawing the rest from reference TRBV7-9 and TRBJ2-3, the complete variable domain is DTGVSQNPRHKITKRGQNVTFRCDPISEHNRLYWYRQTLGQGPEFLTYFQNEAQLEKSRLLSDRFSAERPKGSFSTLEIQRTEQGDSAMYLCASSPGLAGGEPDTQYFGPGTRLTVL.

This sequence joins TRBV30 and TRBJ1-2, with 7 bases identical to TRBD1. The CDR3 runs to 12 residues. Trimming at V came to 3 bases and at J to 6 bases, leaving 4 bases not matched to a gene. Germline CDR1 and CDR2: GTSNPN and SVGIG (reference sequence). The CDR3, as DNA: TGTGCCTGGAGCAAGACAGGGAATGGCTACACCTTC. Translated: CAWSKTGNGYTF. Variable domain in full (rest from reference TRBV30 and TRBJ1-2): SQTIHQWPATLVQPVGSPLSLECTVEGTSNPNLYWYRQAAGRGLQLLFYSVGIGQISSEVPQNLSASRPQDRQFILSSKKLLLSDSGFYLCAWSKTGNGYTFGSGTRLTVV.

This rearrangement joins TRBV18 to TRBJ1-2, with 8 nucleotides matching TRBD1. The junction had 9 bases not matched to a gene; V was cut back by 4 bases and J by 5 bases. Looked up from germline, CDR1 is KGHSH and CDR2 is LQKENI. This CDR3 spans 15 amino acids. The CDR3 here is CASSQNRGTQYGYTF. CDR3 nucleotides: TGTGCCAGCTCACAAAACAGGGGGACGCAGTATGGCTACACCTTC.

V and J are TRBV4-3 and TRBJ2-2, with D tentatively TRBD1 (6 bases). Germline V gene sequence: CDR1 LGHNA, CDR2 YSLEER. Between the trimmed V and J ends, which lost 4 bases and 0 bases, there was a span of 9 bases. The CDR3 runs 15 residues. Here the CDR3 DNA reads TGCGCCAGCAGCCTTTCAGGGGCGAACACCGGGGAGCTGTTTTTT. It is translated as CASSLSGANTGELFF.

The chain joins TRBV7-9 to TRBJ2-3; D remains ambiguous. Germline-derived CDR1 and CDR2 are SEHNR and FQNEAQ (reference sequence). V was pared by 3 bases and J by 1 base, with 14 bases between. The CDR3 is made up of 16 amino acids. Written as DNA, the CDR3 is TGTGCCAGCAGCTTTTACACCCGGGTCGGCACAGATACGCAGTATTTT. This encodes CASSFYTRVGTDTQYF.

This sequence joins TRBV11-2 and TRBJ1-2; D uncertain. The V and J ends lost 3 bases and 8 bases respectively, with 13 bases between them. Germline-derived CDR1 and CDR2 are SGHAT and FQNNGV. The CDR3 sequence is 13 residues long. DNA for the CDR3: TGTGCCAGCAGCTTGGTGCAGCTCCTAGGCTACACCTTC. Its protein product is CASSLVQLLGYTF. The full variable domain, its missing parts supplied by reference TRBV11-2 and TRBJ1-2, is EAGVAQSPRYKIIEKRQSVAFWCNPISGHATLYWYQQILGQGPKLLIQFQNNGVVDDSQLPKDRFSAERLKGVDSTLKIQPAKLEDSAVYLCASSLVQLLGYTFGSGTRLTVV.

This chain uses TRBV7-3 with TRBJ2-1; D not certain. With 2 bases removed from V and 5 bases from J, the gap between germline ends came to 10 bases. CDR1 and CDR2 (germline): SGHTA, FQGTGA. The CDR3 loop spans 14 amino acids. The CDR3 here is CASSLSGSDNEQFF. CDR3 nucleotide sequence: TGTGCCAGCAGCTTATCAGGCAGCGACAATGAGCAGTTCTTC.

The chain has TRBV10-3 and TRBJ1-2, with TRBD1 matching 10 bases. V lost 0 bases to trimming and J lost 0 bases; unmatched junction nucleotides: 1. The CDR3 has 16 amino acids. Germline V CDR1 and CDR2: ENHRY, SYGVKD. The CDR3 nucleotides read TGTGCCATCAGTGAGTCCGGGACAGGGGCTAACTATGGCTACACCTTC. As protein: CAISESGTGANYGYTF.

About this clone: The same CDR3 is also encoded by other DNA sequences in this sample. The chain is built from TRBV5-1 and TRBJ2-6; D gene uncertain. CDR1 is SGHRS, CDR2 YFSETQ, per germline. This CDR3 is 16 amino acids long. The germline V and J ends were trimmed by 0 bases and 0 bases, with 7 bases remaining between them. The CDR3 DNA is TGCGCCAGCAGCTTGGAAGGATCCTCTGGGGCCAACGTCCTGACTTTC. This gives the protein CASSLEGSSGANVLTF.

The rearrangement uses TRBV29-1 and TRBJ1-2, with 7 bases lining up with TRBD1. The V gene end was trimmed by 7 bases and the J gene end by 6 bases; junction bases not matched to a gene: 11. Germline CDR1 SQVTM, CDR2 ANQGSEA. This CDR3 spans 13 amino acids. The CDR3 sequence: CSALRDSTDGYTF. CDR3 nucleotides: TGCAGCGCATTACGGGACAGCACGGATGGCTACACCTTC.

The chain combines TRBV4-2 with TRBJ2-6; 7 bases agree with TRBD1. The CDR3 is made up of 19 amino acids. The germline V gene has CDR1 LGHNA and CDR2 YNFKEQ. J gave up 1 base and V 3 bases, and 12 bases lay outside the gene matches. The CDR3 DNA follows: TGTGCCAGCAGCCATGACAGAGGACAGGTGATTTCTGGGGCCAACGTCCTGACTTTC. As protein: CASSHDRGQVISGANVLTF.

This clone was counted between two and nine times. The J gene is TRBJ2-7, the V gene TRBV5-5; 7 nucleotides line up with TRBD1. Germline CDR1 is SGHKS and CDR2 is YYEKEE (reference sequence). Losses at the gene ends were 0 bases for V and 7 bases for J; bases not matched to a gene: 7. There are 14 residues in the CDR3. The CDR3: CASSLEGTALEQYF. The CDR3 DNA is TGTGCCAGCAGCTTGGAGGGGACAGCTCTAGAGCAGTACTTC.

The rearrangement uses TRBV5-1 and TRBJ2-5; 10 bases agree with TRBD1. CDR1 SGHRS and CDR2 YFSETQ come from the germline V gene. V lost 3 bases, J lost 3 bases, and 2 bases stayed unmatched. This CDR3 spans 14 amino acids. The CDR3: CASSWTGGEETQYF. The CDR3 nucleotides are TGCGCCAGCAGCTGGACAGGGGGTGAAGAGACCCAGTACTTC.

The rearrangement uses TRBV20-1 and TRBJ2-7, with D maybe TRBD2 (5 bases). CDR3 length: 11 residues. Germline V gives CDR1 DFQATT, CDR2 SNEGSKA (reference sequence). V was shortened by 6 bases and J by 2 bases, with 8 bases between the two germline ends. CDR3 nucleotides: TGCAGTGCGACTACAACCTACGAGCAGTACTTC. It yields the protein CSATTTYEQYF.

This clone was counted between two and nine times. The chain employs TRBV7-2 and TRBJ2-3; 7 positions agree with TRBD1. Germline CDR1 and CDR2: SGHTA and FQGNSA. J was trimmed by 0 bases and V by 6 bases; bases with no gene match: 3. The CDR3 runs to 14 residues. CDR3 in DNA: TGTGCCAGCAGTCCACAGGGGAGCACAGATACGCAGTATTTT. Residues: CASSPQGSTDTQYF. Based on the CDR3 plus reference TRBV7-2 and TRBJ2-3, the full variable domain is GAGVSQSPSNKVTEKGKDVELRCDPISGHTALYWYRQSLGQGLEFLIYFQGNSAPDKSGLPSDRFSAERTGGSVSTLTIQRTQQEDSAVYLCASSPQGSTDTQYFGPGTRLTVL.

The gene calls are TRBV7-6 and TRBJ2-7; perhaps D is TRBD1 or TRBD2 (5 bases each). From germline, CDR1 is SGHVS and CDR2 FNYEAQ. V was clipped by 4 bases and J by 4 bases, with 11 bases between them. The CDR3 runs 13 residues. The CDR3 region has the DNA TGTGCCAGCAGCTGGGGGAGTCAGTACGAGCAGTACTTC. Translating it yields CASSWGSQYEQYF.

The CDR3 DNA reads TGTGCCAGCAGTTCCCCCCGGGGTCTACCTTATCAGCCCCAGCATTTT. This sequence encodes CASSSPRGLPYQPQHF. The chain has TRBV28 and TRBJ1-5; no definite D call. V lost 4 bases, J lost 5 bases, and 18 bases lay in between. Germline V CDR1 and CDR2: MDHEN, SYDVKM. This CDR3 is 16 amino acids long. Using reference TRBV28 and TRBJ1-5 for the parts outside the CDR3, the full variable domain is DVKVTQSSRYLVKRTGEKVFLECVQDMDHENMFWYRQDPGLGLRLIYFSYDVKMKEKGDIPEGYSVSREKKERFSLILESASTNQTSMYLCASSSPRGLPYQPQHFGDGTRLSIL.

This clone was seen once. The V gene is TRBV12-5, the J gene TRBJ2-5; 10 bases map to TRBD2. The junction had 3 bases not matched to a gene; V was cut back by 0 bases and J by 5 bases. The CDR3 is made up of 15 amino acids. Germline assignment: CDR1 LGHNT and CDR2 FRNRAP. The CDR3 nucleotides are TGTGCTAGTGGTTTGGTTCTAGCGGGGGACGAGACCCAGTACTTC. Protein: CASGLVLAGDETQYF.

CDR3 bases: TGTGCCAGCAGAGGGGACAGGGGATCGGGGAACACCGGGGAGCTGTTTTTT. Amino acids: CASRGDRGSGNTGELFF. This chain uses TRBV27 with TRBJ2-2; 10 bases align to TRBD1. V was pared by 6 bases and J by 1 base, with 8 bases of the junction left unmatched. CDR3 length equals 17 residues. The germline gives CDR1 MNHEY, CDR2 SMNVEV (reference sequence).